Presented here are 30 T cell receptor beta chains from one specimen sequenced in a study of blood T cell repertoires in COVID-19. Profiling relied on immunoSEQ multiplex PCR, and the TCRdb table lists in-frame clones only, not all of them. The sample carries some 73,000 clones, 75% to 90% recorded once. The specimen sequenced was peripheral blood. The receptors were gathered from a man older than 75 with COVID-19, enrolled during active disease.

This chain connects TRBV27 to TRBJ1-6; D unresolved. Germline V gene data show CDR1 as MNHEY and CDR2 as SMNVEV (reference sequence). The CDR3 has 16 amino acids. V gave up 2 bases and J gave up 4 bases, with 12 bases separating them. The CDR3 nucleotides read TGTGCCAGCAGTTTAAGAGAGGGAACGTATAATTCACCCCTCCACTTT. This sequence encodes CASSLREGTYNSPLHF.

The rearrangement links TRBV18 to TRBJ1-5, with D perhaps matching TRBD1 (5 bases). Trimming removed 5 bases at V and 1 base at J, with 12 bases between. CDR1 is KGHSH, CDR2 LQKENI, per germline. This CDR3 is 15 amino acids long. The CDR3 DNA reads TGTGCCAGCTCAGTTGGACACGGAAGCAATCAGCCCCAGCATTTT. Amino acids: CASSVGHGSNQPQHF. Full variable domain (remainder filled in from reference TRBV18 and TRBJ1-5): NAGVMQNPRHLVRRRGQEARLRCSPMKGHSHVYWYRQLPEEGLKFMVYLQKENIIDESGMPKERFSAEFPKEGPSILRIQQVVRGDSAAYFCASSVGHGSNQPQHFGDGTRLSIL.

The CDR3 spells CASSAGTGDIGYTF. CDR3 sequence (DNA): TGTGCCAGCAGCGCGGGGACAGGGGATATTGGCTACACCTTC. The gene calls are TRBV7-2 and TRBJ1-2; 10 bases agree with TRBD1. This CDR3 is 14 amino acids long. Germline V gene sequence: CDR1 SGHTA, CDR2 FQGNSA. V shed 5 bases, J shed 7 bases, and the junction held 7 bases outside the gene matches.

This clone was recorded once. The chain joins TRBV2 to TRBJ2-2; weak D call: TRBD1 (6 bases). Germline lookup yields CDR1 SNHLY and CDR2 FYNNEI. There are 14 residues in the CDR3. V lost 6 bases and J 1 base, leaving 9 bases between the germline ends. CDR3 DNA: TGTGCCAGCAGACGGACAGAGAACACCGGGGAGCTGTTTTTT. It is translated as CASRRTENTGELFF.

This clone was counted only a few times. This chain joins TRBV28 and TRBJ1-6; D gene ambiguous. Trimming cost V 6 bases and J 7 bases, with 16 bases left between them. Germline CDR1 MDHEN, CDR2 SYDVKM. CDR3 length equals 15 residues. In DNA form, the CDR3 reads TGTGCCAGCAGCTCCTCCTATGACACAAATTCACCCCTCCACTTT. This gives the protein CASSSSYDTNSPLHF. The full variable domain, completed using reference TRBV28 and TRBJ1-6, is DVKVTQSSRYLVKRTGEKVFLECVQDMDHENMFWYRQDPGLGLRLIYFSYDVKMKEKGDIPEGYSVSREKKERFSLILESASTNQTSMYLCASSSSYDTNSPLHFGNGTRLTVT.

The CDR3 loop reads CASSVVTGDFEKLFF. CDR3 DNA sequence: TGCGCCAGCAGCGTGGTGACAGGCGATTTCGAAAAACTGTTTTTT. The chain recombines TRBV5-1 with TRBJ1-4, with a tentative D call TRBD1 (6 bases). The V gene lost 4 bases and the J gene lost 8 bases, with 18 bases spanning the gap. Germline V CDR1 and CDR2: SGHRS, YFSETQ. The CDR3 has 15 residues.

The chain links TRBV12-5 to TRBJ1-2; D might be TRBD1 (6 bases). The V end was cut by 1 base, the J end by 3 bases, with 15 bases between. This CDR3 comprises 16 residues. Germline V lookup: CDR1 LGHNT, CDR2 FRNRAP. The DNA of the CDR3 is TGTGCTAGTGGTTTGGGGCTCGGCAGGGGAGACTATGGCTACACCTTC. It codes for CASGLGLGRGDYGYTF.

The chain links TRBV12-3 or TRBV12-4 to TRBJ2-2, with a possible D match to TRBD1 (6 bases). CDR3 size: 13 residues. V was trimmed by 5 bases and J by 7 bases, leaving 11 bases between them. For the CDR3, the DNA is TGTGCCAGCAGTCCCCAGGGGTTCGGGGAGCTGTTTTTT. Encoded protein: CASSPQGFGELFF.

V gene TRBV7-9 combines with J gene TRBJ2-1; TRBD2 aligns across 11 bases. CDR3 size: 17 residues. CDR1 and CDR2 from the germline V gene are SEHNR and FQNEAQ (reference sequence). Trimming took 5 bases from V and 6 from J; bases not matched to a gene: 12. The CDR3 nucleotides are TGTGCCAGCAGCCCGACTAGCGGGGCGGCCGGGGTCAATGAGCAGTTCTTC. It translates to CASSPTSGAAGVNEQFF.

V is TRBV6-5 and J is TRBJ1-6; unclear D gene. V was clipped by 3 bases and J by 7 bases, with 7 bases between them. CDR3 size: 13 residues. CDR1 MNHEY and CDR2 SVGAGI come from the germline V gene. CDR3 region: CASSYMANSPLHF. DNA for the CDR3: TGTGCCAGCAGTTATATGGCCAATTCACCCCTCCACTTT.

The J gene is TRBJ1-1, the V gene TRBV4-2, with unresolved D. This CDR3 is 16 amino acids long. V was shortened by 4 bases and J by 1 base, with 16 bases between the two germline ends. Germline V gene lookup returns CDR1 LGHNA and CDR2 YNFKEQ. The CDR3 loop is CASSRGTGRENTEAFF. In DNA, the CDR3 is TGTGCCAGCAGCCGGGGAACCGGACGGGAGAACACTGAAGCTTTCTTT.

The chain couples TRBV4-1 to TRBJ2-7; D is perhaps TRBD1 (6 bases). The CDR3 consists of 17 residues. Germline V gives CDR1 MGHRA, CDR2 YSYEKL. Trimming removed 0 bases from V and 2 bases from J, with 17 bases in between. The CDR3 loop reads CASSQDKFGDRPYEQYF. CDR3 in DNA: TGCGCCAGCAGCCAAGACAAGTTCGGAGACAGGCCCTACGAGCAGTACTTC.

V and J are TRBV18 and TRBJ2-7, with 8 positions matching TRBD1. This CDR3 is 14 amino acids long. The trim removed 2 bases at V and 5 bases at J, leaving 5 bases unmatched. In germline, CDR1 is KGHSH, CDR2 LQKENI. The CDR3 protein is CASSPNAGGHEQYF. The DNA of the CDR3 is TGTGCCAGCTCACCAAATGCAGGGGGCCACGAGCAGTACTTC.

In nucleotides, the CDR3 is TGCAGCGTTGCTAGGGGGATCTCAGGAGATACGCAGTATTTT. The encoded protein is CSVARGISGDTQYF. The chain employs TRBV29-1 and TRBJ2-3, with a weak D call TRBD1 (6 bases). From germline, CDR1 is SQVTM and CDR2 ANQGSEA. With 4 bases removed from V and 5 bases from J, the gap between germline ends came to 16 bases. CDR3 length: 14 residues.

V gene TRBV6-5 combines with J gene TRBJ1-2; tentatively, D is TRBD1 (6 bases). Germline V gene data show CDR1 as MNHEY and CDR2 as SVGAGI. The CDR3 is made up of 13 amino acids. V was trimmed by 5 bases and J by 8 bases, leaving 15 bases between them. CDR3 nucleotide sequence: TGTGCCAGCAGTACAGGGAGGGCGGGGGGCTACACCTTC. Translation: CASSTGRAGGYTF.

This clone was seen just once. The gene calls are TRBV2 and TRBJ1-5; D gene unclear. This CDR3 is built from 13 residues. Per germline, CDR1 SNHLY and CDR2 FYNNEI. The ends were cut back, 1 base at V and 7 bases at J, with 8 bases in the middle. The CDR3 region is CASSEGLKQPQHF. As DNA, the CDR3 is TGTGCCAGCAGTGAAGGGCTTAAGCAGCCCCAGCATTTT.

The chain joins TRBV27 to TRBJ2-1; maybe TRBD2 (6 bases). Germline-derived CDR1 and CDR2 are MNHEY and SMNVEV (reference sequence). The CDR3 runs 18 residues. The V gene lost 5 bases and the J gene lost 1 base, with 21 bases spanning the gap. CDR3 in DNA: TGTGCCAGCAGTCCTAGACATACGGACTATCCTTCCTACAATGAGCAGTTCTTC. Translating it yields CASSPRHTDYPSYNEQFF.

This sequence joins TRBV9 and TRBJ1-4; no definite D call. The CDR3 loop spans 15 amino acids. Germline V gene lookup returns CDR1 SGDLS and CDR2 YYNGEE. Trimming stripped 4 bases from V and 5 bases from J, with 15 bases between. CDR3 amino acids: CASSSPGRENEKLFF. In DNA, the CDR3 is TGTGCCAGCAGCTCCCCGGGGAGGGAAAATGAAAAACTGTTTTTT.

The chain carries TRBV5-1 and TRBJ1-1, with 8 bases identical to TRBD1. The germline CDR1 and CDR2 sequences are SGHRS and YFSETQ. This CDR3 spans 15 amino acids. The V gene end was trimmed by 3 bases and the J gene end by 1 base; junction bases not matched to a gene: 5. The CDR3: CASSSSGTGNTEAFF. The CDR3 DNA reads TGCGCCAGCAGCTCTTCCGGGACAGGGAACACTGAAGCTTTCTTT.

V gene TRBV2 combines with J gene TRBJ1-2; 7 nucleotides match TRBD1. Trimming cost V 6 bases and J 2 bases; bases outside gene matches: 15. The CDR3 has 17 residues. Germline CDR1 and CDR2: SNHLY and FYNNEI. The CDR3 loop is CASRGSFGTEDNYGYTF. Written as DNA, the CDR3 is TGTGCCAGCAGGGGGAGTTTTGGGACAGAGGACAACTATGGCTACACCTTC. Together with reference TRBV2 and TRBJ1-2, the CDR3 gives the full variable domain: EPEVTQTPSHQVTQMGQEVILRCVPISNHLYFYWYRQILGQKVEFLVSFYNNEISEKSEIFDDQFSVERPDGSNFTLKIRSTKLEDSAMYFCASRGSFGTEDNYGYTFGSGTRLTVV.

The chain joins TRBV7-2 to TRBJ1-5; possibly TRBD1 for D (6 bases). CDR3 length: 13 residues. Germline V CDR1 and CDR2: SGHTA, FQGNSA. The V and J ends lost 2 bases and 4 bases respectively, with 6 bases between them. CDR3 nucleotides: TGTGCCAGCAGCTTAACAGGGAATCAGCCCCAGCATTTT. It is translated as CASSLTGNQPQHF.

V is TRBV27 and J is TRBJ2-6; 12 bases agree with TRBD1. This CDR3 is 18 amino acids long. The germline V gene has CDR1 MNHEY and CDR2 SMNVEV (reference sequence). The junction had 10 bases not matched to a gene; V was cut back by 6 bases and J by 4 bases. CDR3 DNA: TGTGCCAGCAGCCCTCGGGGGACAGGGGGCGCCGGGGCCAACGTCCTGACTTTC. Translated: CASSPRGTGGAGANVLTF.

This clone showed up just a few times. The chain uses TRBV5-1 and TRBJ1-3; D unclear. The CDR3 totals 14 residues. Between the trimmed V and J ends, which lost 1 base and 0 bases, there was a span of 5 bases. Germline V CDR1 and CDR2: SGHRS, YFSETQ. CDR3 bases: TGCGCCAGCAGCTTGACAGTCTCTGGAAACACCATATATTTT. Its translation: CASSLTVSGNTIYF.

This chain joins TRBV4-1 and TRBJ2-1; the D gene is possibly TRBD2 (6 bases). Germline loops: CDR1 MGHRA, CDR2 YSYEKL. The V end lost 0 bases, the J end lost 4 bases, and 10 bases lay between the germline ends. CDR3 length: 15 residues. Written as DNA, the CDR3 is TGCGCCAGCAGCCAAGACCCGGGACTTTACAATGAGCAGTTCTTC. It translates to CASSQDPGLYNEQFF.

The V and J genes are TRBV5-1 and TRBJ2-2; possible D gene TRBD1, 6 bases. Between the trimmed V and J ends, which lost 0 bases and 5 bases, there was a span of 11 bases. CDR1 is SGHRS, CDR2 YFSETQ, per germline. The CDR3 has 15 residues. The CDR3 reads CASSLEGGATGELFF. The CDR3 bases are TGCGCCAGCAGCTTGGAAGGGGGAGCTACCGGGGAGCTGTTTTTT.

The chain has TRBV6-5 and TRBJ1-2, with D tentatively TRBD1 (5 bases). The CDR3 is 15 amino acids. Trimming removed 2 bases at V and 0 bases at J, with 10 bases between. Germline V gene sequence: CDR1 MNHEY, CDR2 SVGAGI. The CDR3 sequence is CASSYEGRANYGYTF. CDR3 DNA: TGTGCCAGCAGTTACGAGGGGAGGGCTAACTATGGCTACACCTTC.

The rearrangement links TRBV4-1 to TRBJ2-3; possible D gene TRBD1, 5 bases. Germline V lookup: CDR1 MGHRA, CDR2 YSYEKL. Trimming cost V 4 bases and J 1 base, with 12 bases left between them. CDR3 length equals 15 residues. CDR3 residues: CASSLQGSRTDTQYF. CDR3 nucleotide sequence: TGCGCCAGCAGCCTGCAGGGTTCGCGCACAGATACGCAGTATTTT.

J is TRBJ2-4 and V is TRBV6-2 or TRBV6-3; the match to TRBD2 covers 11 bases. The germline V gene encodes CDR1 MNHEY and CDR2 SVGEGT. CDR3 length equals 16 residues. V dropped 4 bases and J dropped 9; count of bases not matched to a gene: 11. CDR3 amino acids: CASSLPLAGGRAIQYF. CDR3 in DNA: TGTGCCAGCAGTTTACCCCTAGCGGGGGGTCGGGCCATTCAGTACTTC.

The chain carries TRBV19 and TRBJ2-1, with a weak D call TRBD1 (5 bases). Trimming took 5 bases from V and 8 from J, leaving 13 bases between them. Germline CDR1 and CDR2: LNHDA and SQIVND (reference sequence). CDR3 length: 13 residues. CDR3 loop: CASSRTLGHEQFF. CDR3 nucleotides: TGTGCCAGTAGTCGGACATTAGGGCATGAGCAGTTCTTC.

The V gene is TRBV15, the J gene TRBJ2-1; 7 bases line up with TRBD1. Trimming at V came to 0 bases and at J to 3 bases, leaving 5 bases not matched to a gene. Germline CDR1 is LNHNV and CDR2 is YYDKDF (reference sequence). This CDR3 has 16 amino acids. This chain's CDR3 is CATSREQGKFYNEQFF. CDR3 nucleotide sequence: TGTGCCACCAGCAGAGAACAGGGGAAATTCTACAATGAGCAGTTCTTC.